This is a list of T cell receptor beta chains from one sample in a study of T cell repertoires in cytomegalovirus infection. MiXCR, applied by TCRdb to the reads, yields one record per CDR3 protein. The sample includes about 460,000 distinct CDR3 sequences, approximately 10% of them seen just once. Sample: PBMCs. Receptor source: a human donor in good health (CMV status not recorded). Some clones in this sample may be carry-over from other donors' samples. The CDR3 runs from the conserved cysteine through the conserved F or W. D genes are given only for firm matches. Size values are once, few and many counts, or a class for expanded clones, and some rows have none.

J gene,D gene,V gene,clone size,CDR3 protein,CDR3 DNA
TRBJ2-3,TRBD2,TRBV10-3,few,CAIGEREVGTDTQYF,TGTGCCATCGGGGAGCGGGAGGTTGGCACAGATACGCAGTATTTT
TRBJ1-2,NA,TRBV10-3,NA,CAISEVGPNYGYTF,TGTGCCATCAGTGAAGTAGGACCTAACTATGGCTACACCTTC
TRBJ2-5,NA,TRBV2,NA,CASSEALRGPETQYF,TGTGCCAGCAGTGAAGCTCTGAGGGGTCCGGAGACCCAGTACTTC
TRBJ1-1,NA,TRBV4-1,many,CASRLGMNTEAFF,TGCGCCAGCAGACTAGGGATGAACACTGAAGCTTTCTTT
TRBJ2-5,NA,TRBV7-9,many,CASSLSLFQETQYF,TGTGCCAGCAGCTTAAGTCTGTTCCAAGAGACCCAGTACTTC
TRBJ2-7,TRBD2,TRBV7-9,many,CASSHRDYTYEQYF,TGTGCCAGCAGCCACCGGGACTACACCTACGAGCAGTACTTC
TRBJ2-3,NA,TRBV6-5,NA,CASRAYTDTQYF,TGTGCCAGCAGGGCCTACACAGATACGCAGTATTTT
TRBJ2-7,NA,TRBV7-8,many,CASSLGRRDYEQYF,TGTGCCAGCAGCTTAGGTCGGCGGGACTACGAGCAGTACTTC
TRBJ2-1,NA,TRBV20-1,NA,CSAREFEQFF,TGCAGTGCGAGGGAGTTTGAGCAGTTCTTC
TRBJ2-4,NA,TRBV28,few,CASRTRGMGADDF,TGTGCCAGCAGGACTCGGGGGATGGGGGCGGACGACTTC
TRBJ2-5,NA,TRBV27,many,CASSFGNRAQETQYF,TGTGCCAGCAGTTTCGGCAACAGGGCCCAAGAGACCCAGTACTTC
TRBJ2-2,TRBD2,TRBV24-1,NA,CATSDPRTSGRAPGELFF,TGTGCCACCAGTGATCCGAGAACTAGCGGGAGGGCTCCCGGGGAGCTGTTTTTT
TRBJ2-7,NA,TRBV5-1,many,CASGDPPNEQYF,TGCGCCAGCGGGGACCCTCCAAACGAGCAGTACTTC
TRBJ1-2,NA,TRBV30,many,CAASGLRARGYTF,TGTGCCGCCTCAGGGCTTCGAGCTAGGGGCTACACCTTC
TRBJ2-7,NA,TRBV6-5,NA,CASSYSAGLGEQYF,TGTGCCAGCAGTTACTCGGCGGGGCTTGGGGAGCAGTACTTC
TRBJ1-1,NA,TRBV19,NA,CASRQGNIMNTEAFF,TGTGCCAGTAGACAGGGCAATATAATGAACACTGAAGCTTTCTTT
TRBJ2-1,NA,TRBV18,few,CASSPLVEDEQFF,TGTGCCAGCTCACCTCTGGTAGAGGATGAGCAGTTCTTC
TRBJ2-1,NA,TRBV2,many,CASSSDTAYNEQFF,TGTGCCAGCAGTTCGGACACTGCCTACAATGAGCAGTTCTTC
TRBJ2-5,NA,TRBV28,many,CASSRTSRRETQYF,TGTGCCAGCAGTCGAACGTCCCGCCGAGAGACCCAGTACTTC
TRBJ1-6,NA,TRBV27,few,CANYRNSPLHF,TGTGCCAACTACCGGAATTCACCCCTCCACTTT
TRBJ1-1,NA,TRBV15,many,CATATGRYTEAFF,TGTGCCACCGCTACAGGGAGGTACACTGAAGCTTTCTTT
TRBJ2-3,NA,TRBV7-6,NA,CASSLIRGNTQYF,TGTGCCAGCAGCTTAATAAGGGGGAATACGCAGTATTTT
TRBJ2-1,TRBD2,TRBV5-4,many,CASSQTSGEQFF,TGTGCCAGCAGCCAGACTAGCGGGGAGCAGTTCTTC
TRBJ2-1,TRBD2,TRBV12-3/TRBV12-4,many,CASSFRTSGNEQFF,TGTGCCAGCAGTTTTCGGACTAGCGGCAATGAGCAGTTCTTC
TRBJ2-7,TRBD1,TRBV7-9,many,CASSLGQGHEQYF,TGTGCCAGCAGCCTAGGACAGGGCCACGAGCAGTACTTC
TRBJ2-3,NA,TRBV11-2,many,CASRAPGAYTDTQYF,TGTGCCAGCAGGGCCCCGGGGGCCTACACAGATACGCAGTATTTT
TRBJ1-1,NA,TRBV13,NA,CASSLGTPRTEAFF,TGTGCCAGCAGCTTAGGCACCCCTCGGACTGAAGCTTTCTTT
TRBJ2-7,NA,TRBV5-6,many,CASTPSGGGSYEQYF,TGTGCCAGCACCCCCAGTGGTGGCGGCTCCTACGAGCAGTACTTC
TRBJ1-2,TRBD1,TRBV4-1,NA,CASSQLFRDRSNYGYTF,TGTGCCAGCAGCCAATTGTTCCGGGACAGATCTAACTATGGCTACACCTTC
TRBJ1-1,TRBD1,TRBV20-1,few,CSARDYRRQGDTEAFF,TGCAGTGCTAGAGACTACCGAAGACAGGGTGACACTGAAGCTTTCTTT
TRBJ2-7,TRBD2,TRBV9,many,CASSWSGSPYEQYF,TGTGCCAGCAGCTGGAGCGGGAGCCCCTACGAGCAGTACTTC
TRBJ1-5,TRBD1,TRBV27,few,CASSPRDSYSNQPQHF,TGTGCCAGCAGCCCACGGGACAGCTATAGCAATCAGCCCCAGCATTTT
TRBJ1-5,NA,TRBV2,many,CASQLGPSQPQHF,TGTGCCAGTCAACTCGGGCCATCTCAGCCCCAGCATTTT
TRBJ2-3,TRBD1,TRBV5-4,many,CASSPAAGGQVYF,TGTGCCAGCAGCCCCGCGGCAGGGGGCCAGGTGTATTTT
TRBJ2-7,TRBD1,TRBV9,NA,CASSVDPTGGEQYF,TGTGCCAGCAGCGTAGACCCGACAGGGGGCGAGCAGTACTTC
TRBJ1-2,NA,TRBV28,many,CASRPLGSYGYTF,TGTGCCAGCAGGCCGCTTGGGAGCTATGGCTACACCTTC
TRBJ1-1,NA,TRBV7-2,many,CASSLARGRAFF,TGTGCCAGCAGCTTAGCGCGGGGTAGAGCTTTCTTT
TRBJ2-1,TRBD2,TRBV28,NA,CASSSRTSNNEQFF,TGTGCCAGCAGTTCCCGGACTAGCAACAATGAGCAGTTCTTC
TRBJ2-3,TRBD2,TRBV5-1,many,CASSFRRTSGSADTQYF,TGCGCCAGCAGCTTCCGGCGGACTAGCGGGAGTGCAGATACGCAGTATTTT
TRBJ2-3,TRBD2,TRBV7-9,many,CASSFLAGLVSTDTQYF,TGTGCCAGCAGCTTCCTAGCGGGGCTGGTTAGCACAGATACGCAGTATTTT
TRBJ1-1,TRBD1,TRBV12-5,many,CASGSPGGDRGHTEAFF,TGTGCTAGTGGTTCACCCGGCGGGGACAGGGGTCACACTGAAGCTTTCTTT
TRBJ2-2,TRBD1,TRBV24-1,few,CATSDLVRGRTGELFF,TGTGCCACCAGTGATTTGGTCAGGGGGCGCACCGGGGAGCTGTTTTTT
TRBJ2-5,TRBD2,TRBV5-1,NA,CASVFTGGYQETQYF,TGCGCCAGCGTGTTCACGGGAGGGTACCAAGAGACCCAGTACTTC
TRBJ2-7,TRBD1,TRBV28,many,CASSLPRDRAYEQYF,TGTGCCAGCAGTTTGCCCCGGGACAGAGCCTACGAGCAGTACTTC
TRBJ2-2,NA,TRBV9,NA,CASKVGSTGELFF,TGTGCCAGCAAGGTCGGGAGCACCGGGGAGCTGTTTTTT
TRBJ2-1,NA,TRBV20-1,few,CSARDTGTSMGQFF,TGCAGTGCTAGAGACACCGGGACGTCGATGGGGCAGTTCTTC
TRBJ2-1,TRBD2,TRBV12-3/TRBV12-4,many,CASSFSGRANNEQFF,TGTGCCAGCAGTTTTAGCGGGAGGGCCAACAATGAGCAGTTCTTC
TRBJ1-1,TRBD1,TRBV29-1,NA,CSVDPYETGRAFF,TGCAGCGTTGACCCGTATGAGACAGGGAGAGCTTTCTTT